This is a list of T cell receptor beta chains from one sample in a study of blood T cells in healthy people across ages. Using its own MiXCR run on the 5' RACE reads, TCRdb lists one record per CDR3 protein. The profile shows under 1,000,000 distinct CDR3 sequences, about 45% of them singletons. Material: blood. These receptors were collected from a man older than 75 in good health. The CDR3 runs from the conserved cysteine through the conserved F or W. D genes are given only for firm matches. Only part of the rows carry a size: once, few, many, or a class if the clone is expanded.

cdr3_aa: CASSVGPGLQYEQYF
cdr3_nt: TGTGCCAGCAGCGTAGGTCCAGGACTCCAATACGAGCAGTACTTC
v_call: TRBV9
d_call: NA
j_call: TRBJ2-7
clone_size: NA

cdr3_aa: CSAGDASGSNEQFF
cdr3_nt: TGCAGTGCCGGGGATGCTAGCGGGAGCAATGAGCAGTTCTTC
v_call: TRBV20-1
d_call: TRBD2
j_call: TRBJ2-1
clone_size: NA

cdr3_aa: CSARDLIGGPFGYTF
cdr3_nt: TGCAGTGCTAGAGATTTAATAGGCGGCCCCTTTGGCTACACCTTC
v_call: TRBV20-1
d_call: NA
j_call: TRBJ1-2
clone_size: NA

cdr3_aa: CSAEASSTDTQYF
cdr3_nt: TGCAGTGCCGAGGCCTCCAGCACAGATACGCAGTATTTT
v_call: TRBV20-1
d_call: NA
j_call: TRBJ2-3
clone_size: few

cdr3_aa: CASSSERELAKNIQYF
cdr3_nt: TGTGCCAGCAGCAGTGAACGGGAGTTAGCCAAAAACATTCAGTACTTC
v_call: TRBV7-9
d_call: NA
j_call: TRBJ2-4
clone_size: NA

cdr3_aa: CASSENGLVTSNEQYF
cdr3_nt: TGTGCCAGCAGCGAAAATGGACTAGTCACCTCCAATGAGCAGTACTTC
v_call: TRBV2
d_call: TRBD2
j_call: TRBJ2-5
clone_size: NA

cdr3_aa: CASSLAGALRAGETQYF
cdr3_nt: TGCGCCAGCAGCTTGGCCGGAGCCCTCAGGGCTGGCGAGACCCAGTACTTC
v_call: TRBV5-1
d_call: NA
j_call: TRBJ2-5
clone_size: NA

cdr3_aa: CSARSDWGNEQFF
cdr3_nt: TGCAGTGCTAGATCTGACTGGGGCAATGAGCAGTTCTTC
v_call: TRBV20-1
d_call: NA
j_call: TRBJ2-1
clone_size: few

cdr3_aa: CSARARGQGFNSNQPQHF
cdr3_nt: TGCAGTGCTAGAGCGAGGGGACAGGGGTTTAATAGCAATCAGCCCCAGCATTTT
v_call: TRBV20-1
d_call: TRBD1
j_call: TRBJ1-5
clone_size: NA

cdr3_aa: CSAREDSGGSYNEQYF
cdr3_nt: TGCAGTGCTAGAGAGGATAGCGGGGGCTCCTACAATGAGCAGTACTTC
v_call: TRBV20-1
d_call: TRBD2
j_call: TRBJ2-5
clone_size: NA

cdr3_aa: CSANLVGLSGSQPQHF
cdr3_nt: TGCAGTGCTAATCTGGTCGGGCTTTCGGGTAGTCAGCCCCAGCATTTT
v_call: TRBV20-1
d_call: NA
j_call: TRBJ1-5
clone_size: few

cdr3_aa: CASRMDIGTDTQYF
cdr3_nt: TGCGCCAGCAGGATGGATATAGGGACAGATACGCAGTATTTT
v_call: TRBV5-1
d_call: NA
j_call: TRBJ2-3
clone_size: few

cdr3_aa: CASSTGRVTGDEQYF
cdr3_nt: TGTGCCAGCTCAACCGGACGGGTTACGGGAGACGAGCAGTACTTC
v_call: TRBV18
d_call: NA
j_call: TRBJ2-7
clone_size: NA

cdr3_aa: CASSVAGSVYEQYF
cdr3_nt: TGTGCCAGCAGCGTGGCGGGCAGCGTCTACGAGCAGTACTTC
v_call: TRBV5-6
d_call: NA
j_call: TRBJ2-7
clone_size: many

cdr3_aa: CSVDPSGSTDTQYF
cdr3_nt: TGCAGCGTTGATCCTAGCGGGAGCACAGATACGCAGTATTTT
v_call: TRBV29-1
d_call: TRBD2
j_call: TRBJ2-3
clone_size: NA

cdr3_aa: CASSQDPFSLVKNIQYF
cdr3_nt: TGCGCCAGCAGCCAAGATCCCTTTAGCTTGGTCAAAAACATTCAGTACTTC
v_call: TRBV4-1
d_call: NA
j_call: TRBJ2-4
clone_size: NA

cdr3_aa: CASSLSLTTRMGEQYF
cdr3_nt: TGTGCCAGCAGCTTATCGCTGACTACCCGAATGGGGGAGCAGTACTTC
v_call: TRBV11-1
d_call: NA
j_call: TRBJ2-5
clone_size: few